These T cell receptor beta chains were read from a single sample in a study of cytomegalovirus exposure and HLA in healthy donors. Sequenced by immunoSEQ multiplex PCR; TCRdb stores in-frame clones only, minus some. The data hold 160,000 or so clones, with roughly four fifths observed a single time. Input material: PBMCs. The receptor set was obtained from a female donor in good health and CMV-seronegative. Each CDR3 is given with its conserved first and last residue. Fields, in order: J gene, clone size, V gene, D gene, CDR3 DNA, CDR3 protein. D genes are given only for firm matches. Some rows have no size entry. The others give once, few or many, or a class for an expanded clone.

j_call: TRBJ2-5
clone_size: -
v_call: TRBV11-3
d_call: -
cdr3_nt: TGTGCCAGCTCAAGGGGGGGGGATTCAAAGACCCAGTACTTC
cdr3_aa: CASSRGGDSKTQYF

j_call: TRBJ1-2
clone_size: -
v_call: TRBV7-9
d_call: -
cdr3_nt: TGTGCCAGCAGCTTTACAGGGATAAACTATGGCTACACCTTC
cdr3_aa: CASSFTGINYGYTF

j_call: TRBJ2-2
clone_size: few
v_call: TRBV4-3
d_call: -
cdr3_nt: TGCGCCAGCAGCCAAGAGGTAGATGCCGGGGAGCTGTTTTTT
cdr3_aa: CASSQEVDAGELFF

j_call: TRBJ1-3
clone_size: -
v_call: TRBV6-1
d_call: -
cdr3_nt: TGTGCCAGCAGTGAATTGGGGGGATTCGTTGGAAACACCATATATTTT
cdr3_aa: CASSELGGFVGNTIYF

j_call: TRBJ2-7
clone_size: -
v_call: TRBV30
d_call: TRBD2
cdr3_nt: TGTGCCTGGAGACCTCTAGCGGATTACGAGCAGTACTTC
cdr3_aa: CAWRPLADYEQYF

j_call: TRBJ1-6
clone_size: -
v_call: TRBV2
d_call: -
cdr3_nt: TGTGCCAGTAGCGCACTGACAGGCCTAAATAATTCACCCCTCCACTTT
cdr3_aa: CASSALTGLNNSPLHF

j_call: TRBJ2-1
clone_size: -
v_call: TRBV9
d_call: -
cdr3_nt: TGTGCCAGCAGCGCCCTCAGCCCTCCCAGGGATGTTGAGCAGTTCTTC
cdr3_aa: CASSALSPPRDVEQFF

j_call: TRBJ2-2
clone_size: -
v_call: TRBV6-4
d_call: -
cdr3_nt: TGTGCCAGCAGTGACAGGGCAGGGACAACCGGGGAGCTGTTTTTT
cdr3_aa: CASSDRAGTTGELFF

j_call: TRBJ1-6
clone_size: once
v_call: TRBV7-6
d_call: -
cdr3_nt: TGTGCCAGCAGCTTATCGTCCGGGGGTGGAAATTCACCCCTCCACTTT
cdr3_aa: CASSLSSGGGNSPLHF

j_call: TRBJ1-2
clone_size: -
v_call: TRBV19
d_call: TRBD1
cdr3_nt: TGTGCCAGTAGTACCGGACAGGGCCTTAGGGGCTACACCTTC
cdr3_aa: CASSTGQGLRGYTF